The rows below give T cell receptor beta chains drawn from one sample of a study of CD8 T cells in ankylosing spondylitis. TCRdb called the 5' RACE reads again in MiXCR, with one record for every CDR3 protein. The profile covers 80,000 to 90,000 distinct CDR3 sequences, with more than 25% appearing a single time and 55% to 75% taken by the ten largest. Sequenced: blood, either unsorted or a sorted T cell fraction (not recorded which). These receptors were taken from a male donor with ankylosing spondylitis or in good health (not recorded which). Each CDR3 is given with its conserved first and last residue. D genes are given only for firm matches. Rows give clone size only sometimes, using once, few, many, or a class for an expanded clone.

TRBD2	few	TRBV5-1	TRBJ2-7	CASMPGLAEYEQYF	TGCGCCAGCATGCCGGGACTAGCGGAATACGAGCAGTACTTC
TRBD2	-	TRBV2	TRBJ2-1	CASSEGLAGGVEQFF	TGTGCCAGCAGTGAAGGGCTAGCGGGAGGGGTTGAGCAGTTCTTC
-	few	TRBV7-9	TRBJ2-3	CASSFVTPMTDTQYF	TGTGCCAGCAGCTTCGTCACTCCAATGACAGATACGCAGTATTTT
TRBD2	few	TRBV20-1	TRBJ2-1	CSARPGLAAYNEQFF	TGCAGTGCCCGCCCGGGACTAGCGGCATACAATGAGCAGTTCTTC
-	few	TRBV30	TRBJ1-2	CAWSIQGNYGYTF	TGTGCCTGGAGTATCCAGGGGAACTATGGCTACACCTTC
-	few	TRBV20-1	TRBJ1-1	CSRVFETEAFF	TGCAGTAGGGTATTTGAGACTGAAGCTTTCTTT
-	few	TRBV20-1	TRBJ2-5	CSARPPPGETQYF	TGCAGTGCTAGACCCCCCCCGGGCGAGACCCAGTACTTC
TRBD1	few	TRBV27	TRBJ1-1	CASSLSAGGNTEAFF	TGTGCCAGCAGTTTATCGGCAGGGGGGAACACTGAAGCTTTCTTT
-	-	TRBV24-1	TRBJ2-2	CATQNENTGELFF	TGTGCCACACAAAACGAGAACACCGGGGAGCTGTTTTTT
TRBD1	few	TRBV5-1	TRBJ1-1	CASSAGGGMNTEAFF	TGCGCCAGCAGCGCTGGAGGGGGCATGAACACTGAAGCTTTCTTT
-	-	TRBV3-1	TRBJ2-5	CASTQEGGTTETQYF	TGTGCCAGCACCCAAGAGGGGGGGACAACGGAGACCCAGTACTTC
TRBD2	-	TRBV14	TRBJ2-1	CASSHSDRDYSYNEQFF	TGTGCCAGCAGCCATTCAGACCGGGACTACTCCTACAATGAGCAGTTCTTC
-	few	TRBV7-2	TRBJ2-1	CASSLFGQLGNEQFF	TGTGCCAGCAGCTTATTCGGACAACTAGGCAATGAGCAGTTCTTC
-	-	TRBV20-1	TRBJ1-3	CSAAGDGNTIYF	TGCAGTGCCGCCGGGGATGGAAACACCATATATTTT
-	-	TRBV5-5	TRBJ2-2	CASSLRDIRAGELFF	TGTGCCAGCAGCTTGAGGGACATTAGGGCCGGGGAGCTGTTTTTT
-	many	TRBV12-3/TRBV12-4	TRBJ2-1	CASTYVLNNEQFF	TGTGCCAGCACCTATGTACTCAACAATGAGCAGTTCTTC
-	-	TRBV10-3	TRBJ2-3	CAISAGDTDTQYF	TGTGCCATCAGTGCGGGGGACACAGATACGCAGTATTTT
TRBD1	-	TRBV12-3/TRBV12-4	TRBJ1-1	CAITGTGNTEAFF	TGTGCCATCACCGGGACAGGGAACACTGAAGCTTTCTTT
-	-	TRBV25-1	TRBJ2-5	CASNELGGQETQYF	TGTGCCAGCAACGAACTGGGGGGTCAGGAGACCCAGTACTTC
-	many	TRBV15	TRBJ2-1	CATALRRNNEQFF	TGTGCCACAGCTCTGAGGCGGAACAATGAGCAGTTCTTC
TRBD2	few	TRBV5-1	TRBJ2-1	CASRATSGYNEQFF	TGCGCCAGCAGAGCCACTAGCGGTTACAATGAGCAGTTCTTC
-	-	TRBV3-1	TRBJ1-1	CASSQPKSGTSF	TGTGCCAGCAGCCAACCCAAATCCGGGACCTCGTTT
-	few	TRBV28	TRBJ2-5	CASSPSWPQPRETQYF	TGTGCCAGCAGCCCTAGTTGGCCTCAACCCAGGGAGACCCAGTACTTC
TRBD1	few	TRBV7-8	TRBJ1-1	CASSLGPLAGGVTEAFF	TGTGCCAGCAGCTTAGGTCCCCTTGCAGGGGGTGTCACTGAAGCTTTCTTT
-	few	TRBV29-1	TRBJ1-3	CSVGASSGNTIYF	TGCAGCGTTGGGGCGAGCTCTGGAAACACCATATATTTT
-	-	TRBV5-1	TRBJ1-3	CASSSLLRRTIYF	TGCGCCAGCAGCTCACTCCTCCGGCGGACCATATATTTT
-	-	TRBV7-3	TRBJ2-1	CASSLATGLENEQFF	TGTGCCAGCAGCTTAGCGACAGGTTTAGAGAATGAGCAGTTCTTC
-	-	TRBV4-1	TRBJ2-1	CASSPWAKNEQFF	TGCGCCAGCAGCCCTTGGGCAAAGAATGAGCAGTTCTTC
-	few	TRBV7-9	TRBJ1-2	CASSLEGHGYTF	TGTGCCAGCAGCTTAGAGGGTCATGGCTACACCTTC
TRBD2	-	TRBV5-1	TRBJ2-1	CASSLTSGSPYNEQFF	TGCGCCAGCAGCCTGACTAGCGGGAGCCCCTACAATGAGCAGTTCTTC
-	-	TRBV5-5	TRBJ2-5	CASSSRGARETQYF	TGTGCCAGCAGCTCGAGGGGAGCCCGGGAGACCCAGTACTTC
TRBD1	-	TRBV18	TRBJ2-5	CASSPTGGRETQYF	TGTGCCAGCTCACCAACAGGGGGCCGGGAGACCCAGTACTTC
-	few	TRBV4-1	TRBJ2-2	CASSQDGHTNTGELFF	TGCGCCAGCAGCCAAGACGGACACACGAACACCGGGGAGCTGTTTTTT
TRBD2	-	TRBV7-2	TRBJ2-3	CASSLVAGASDTQYF	TGTGCCAGCAGCTTAGTAGCGGGAGCCTCGGATACGCAGTATTTT
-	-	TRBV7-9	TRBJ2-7	CASSWEGEGGFLYEQYF	TGTGCCAGCAGCTGGGAGGGGGAGGGCGGATTTCTCTACGAGCAGTACTTC
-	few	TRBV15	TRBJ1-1	CATSSVWRTENTEAFF	TGTGCCACCAGCAGCGTTTGGCGGACAGAGAACACTGAAGCTTTCTTT
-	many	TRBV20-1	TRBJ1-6	CSASPRQPRVNSPLHF	TGCAGTGCTAGCCCGAGACAGCCTCGGGTCAATTCACCCCTCCACTTT
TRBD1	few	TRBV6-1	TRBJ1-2	CASRAGTGHYGYTF	TGTGCCAGCAGAGCCGGGACAGGCCATTATGGCTACACCTTC
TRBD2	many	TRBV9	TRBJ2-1	CASSVNGAGGNEQFF	TGTGCCAGCAGCGTAAATGGAGCGGGAGGCAATGAGCAGTTCTTC
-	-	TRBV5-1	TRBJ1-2	CASSLAVAALGGYTF	TGCGCCAGCAGCTTGGCGGTCGCCGCGTTGGGTGGCTACACCTTC
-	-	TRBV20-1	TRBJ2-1	CSARASSVTSSYNEQFF	TGCAGTGCTAGAGCTTCTAGCGTGACCAGCTCCTACAATGAGCAGTTCTTC
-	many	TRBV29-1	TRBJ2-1	CSVERASYNEQFF	TGCAGCGTTGAGCGGGCCTCCTACAATGAGCAGTTCTTC
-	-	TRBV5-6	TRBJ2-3	CASSLGKITDTQYF	TGTGCCAGCAGCTTGGGGAAGATCACAGATACGCAGTATTTT
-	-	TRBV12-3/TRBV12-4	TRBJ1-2	CASTPGPDGYTF	TGTGCCAGCACCCCGGGTCCGGATGGCTACACCTTC
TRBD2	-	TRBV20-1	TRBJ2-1	CSASGGGFSSYNEQFF	TGCAGTGCTAGTGGGGGAGGGTTTAGCTCCTACAATGAGCAGTTCTTC
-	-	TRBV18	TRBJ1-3	CASSPGDTYSGNTIYF	TGTGCCAGCTCACCAGGGGACACATACTCTGGAAACACCATATATTTT
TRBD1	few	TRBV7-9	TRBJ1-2	CASISLGQAYGYTF	TGTGCCAGCATCAGCTTGGGACAGGCCTATGGCTACACCTTC
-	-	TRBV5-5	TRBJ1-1	CASGWTDLREAFF	TGTGCCAGCGGTTGGACGGACCTGCGTGAAGCTTTCTTT
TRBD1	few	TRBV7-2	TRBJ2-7	CASSIRDRGPRRYF	TGTGCCAGCAGCATCCGGGACAGGGGCCCGAGAAGGTACTTC
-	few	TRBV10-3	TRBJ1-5	CAISPRQNNQPQHF	TGTGCCATCAGTCCGAGACAGAACAATCAGCCCCAGCATTTT
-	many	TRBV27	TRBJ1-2	CASSLSPGSYGYTF	TGTGCCAGCAGTTTATCACCGGGAAGCTATGGCTACACCTTC
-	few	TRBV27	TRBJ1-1	CASMQDLNTEAFF	TGTGCCAGCATGCAGGACCTGAACACTGAAGCTTTCTTT
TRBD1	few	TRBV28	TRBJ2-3	CASSLYSHPTGQDTQYF	TGTGCCAGCAGTTTATACTCCCACCCGACAGGGCAGGATACGCAGTATTTT
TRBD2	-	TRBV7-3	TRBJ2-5	CASSLTPTSGYQETQYF	TGTGCCAGCAGCTTAACTCCGACTAGCGGATATCAAGAGACCCAGTACTTC
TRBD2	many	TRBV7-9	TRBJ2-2	CASSLSGDTGELFF	TGTGCCAGCAGCCTGAGCGGGGACACCGGGGAGCTGTTTTTT